The next 22 T cell receptor beta chains were all read from a single sample in a study of blood T cell repertoires in COVID-19. Produced via immunoSEQ multiplex PCR; TCRdb's table is partial and in-frame only. The sample comprises some 290,000 clones, roughly 90% of which are singletons, and roughly 12% rests with the top ten. Sample: peripheral blood. Receptor source: a woman in her twenties or thirties with COVID-19, enrolled during active disease.

The CDR3 DNA reads TGTGCCAGCAGTTTAGTTGTAGGACAGGGGTCGGGTGGCTACACCTTC. Amino acids: CASSLVVGQGSGGYTF. This chain joins TRBV28 and TRBJ1-2, with 9 bases matching TRBD1. CDR1 MDHEN and CDR2 SYDVKM come from the germline V gene. The CDR3 is made up of 16 amino acids. With V trimmed by 2 bases and J by 7 bases, 11 bases remained unmatched.

In this sample, this clone turned up once. The chain links TRBV7-9 to TRBJ1-5, with D hard to call. The germline CDR1 and CDR2 sequences are SEHNR and FQNEAQ (reference sequence). Trimming left V 1 base short and J 4 bases short, with 17 bases between. The CDR3 spans 17 residues. The CDR3 nucleotides are TGTGCCAGCAGCTTAGGGGTAGGCCCGCTAGGAAATCAGCCCCAGCATTTT. Protein: CASSLGVGPLGNQPQHF.

J is TRBJ2-1 and V is TRBV14; the match to TRBD2 covers 12 bases. Trimming removed 2 bases from V and 9 bases from J; junction bases left unmatched: 5. Germline CDR1 and CDR2: SGHDN and FVKESK. This CDR3 contains 15 residues. CDR3 protein: CASSQLTSGRREQFF. The CDR3 nucleotides read TGTGCCAGCAGCCAACTCACTAGCGGGAGGCGTGAGCAGTTCTTC.

This chain uses TRBV28 with TRBJ2-7; tentative D call: TRBD2 (6 bases). CDR3 length: 14 residues. Trimming removed 8 bases at V and 2 bases at J, with 16 bases between. Germline V gene lookup returns CDR1 MDHEN and CDR2 SYDVKM. The DNA for the CDR3 is TGTGCCAGCGGCCGGTCTGGAGGGACCTACGAGCAGTACTTC. This translates into CASGRSGGTYEQYF. Looking up the rest from reference TRBV28 and TRBJ2-7 gives the full variable domain: DVKVTQSSRYLVKRTGEKVFLECVQDMDHENMFWYRQDPGLGLRLIYFSYDVKMKEKGDIPEGYSVSREKKERFSLILESASTNQTSMYLCASGRSGGTYEQYFGPGTRLTVT.

This chain connects TRBV4-1 to TRBJ2-5, with TRBD2 matching 8 bases. CDR3 length: 17 residues. V dropped 0 bases and J dropped 7; count of bases not matched to a gene: 13. The germline CDR1 and CDR2 sequences are MGHRA and YSYEKL. The CDR3 loop reads CASSQEGELAATGTQYF. Written as DNA, the CDR3 is TGCGCCAGCAGCCAAGAAGGAGAACTAGCGGCCACGGGGACCCAGTACTTC.

This chain joins TRBV9 and TRBJ2-1; possible D gene TRBD2, 5 bases. The CDR3 has 19 amino acids. V lost 1 base and J 1 base, leaving 21 bases between the germline ends. The germline gives CDR1 SGDLS, CDR2 YYNGEE. CDR3 DNA: TGTGCCAGCAGCGTACGTTTGTCGGTGGGAGTGAAATCCTACAATGAGCAGTTCTTC. Its translation is CASSVRLSVGVKSYNEQFF.

For the CDR3, the DNA is TGTGCCAGCAGTTTTGACCAGGGGATTTCTGGCTACACCTTC. Translation: CASSFDQGISGYTF. This chain uses TRBV28 with TRBJ1-2; the D gene is possibly TRBD1 (6 bases). V was trimmed by 3 bases and J by 7 bases, leaving 15 bases between them. The CDR3 runs 14 residues. Germline lookup yields CDR1 MDHEN and CDR2 SYDVKM.

The chain carries TRBV19 and TRBJ2-2; 10 bases agree with TRBD2. CDR3 length: 15 residues. Germline CDR1 LNHDA, CDR2 SQIVND (reference sequence). V shed 9 bases, J shed 5 bases, and the junction held 9 bases outside the gene matches. DNA of the CDR3: TGTGCCAGCCGGGCCTTTAGCGGGAGGACCGGGGAGCTGTTTTTT. Translated, it gives CASRAFSGRTGELFF.

This clone was counted once. J is TRBJ2-7 and V is TRBV4-1, with 8 bases fitting TRBD2. CDR3 length: 15 residues. The V segment lost 4 bases and the J segment 5 bases; nucleotides outside the gene matches: 10. The germline V gene has CDR1 MGHRA and CDR2 YSYEKL. CDR3 loop: CASSRGEAGVHEQYF. The CDR3 DNA is TGCGCCAGCAGCCGGGGTGAAGCGGGAGTTCACGAGCAGTACTTC.

A remark on this clone: The sample contains more than one DNA sequence encoding this CDR3. V usage is TRBV9 and J usage is TRBJ1-4; D gene unclear. CDR1 is SGDLS, CDR2 YYNGEE, per germline. The CDR3 contains 15 residues. The V end was cut by 0 bases, the J end by 0 bases, with 6 bases between. The CDR3 DNA sequence: TGTGCCAGCAGCGTAGCCCCGGCAACTAATGAAAAACTGTTTTTT. It is translated as CASSVAPATNEKLFF.

The chain carries TRBV7-8 and TRBJ2-7, with 7 bases identical to TRBD2. There are 13 residues in the CDR3. Germline V gives CDR1 SGHVS, CDR2 FQNEAQ. V dropped 6 bases and J dropped 2; count of bases not matched to a gene: 4. The CDR3 DNA follows: TGTGCCAGCAGAGCGGGGACTACCTACGAGCAGTACTTC. This sequence encodes CASRAGTTYEQYF. The whole variable domain, remainder taken from reference TRBV7-8 and TRBJ2-7, is GAGVSQSPRYKVAKRGQDVALRCDPISGHVSLFWYQQALGQGPEFLTYFQNEAQLDKSGLPSDRFFAERPEGSVSTLKIQRTQQEDSAVYLCASRAGTTYEQYFGPGTRLTVT.

The chain is built from TRBV7-3 and TRBJ1-1; D is unclear. CDR1 SGHTA and CDR2 FQGTGA come from the germline V gene. V was pared by 3 bases and J by 3 bases, with 8 bases between. CDR3 length: 13 amino acids. The CDR3 DNA is TGTGCCAGCAGCTTCGACGGGGACACTGAAGCTTTCTTT. The encoded protein is CASSFDGDTEAFF.

The chain combines TRBV12-2 with TRBJ1-3. TRBV12-2 is a listed pseudogene. The CDR3 is 12 amino acids. The CDR3: CANASVVNTIYF. The CDR3, as DNA: TGTGCAAACGCGTCGGTGGTAAACACCATATATTTT.

The V call is TRBV27, the J call TRBJ2-1, with D possibly TRBD2 on 7 matching bases. Germline CDR1 MNHEY, CDR2 SMNVEV (reference sequence). Trimming stripped 6 bases from V and 10 bases from J, with 13 bases between. The CDR3 length is 12 residues. The CDR3, as DNA: TGTGCCAGCAGCTGGGGAGGGGGAGAGCAGTTCTTC. The encoded protein is CASSWGGGEQFF.

This sequence joins TRBV11-1 and TRBJ2-5, with TRBD1 matching over 11 bases. Germline V gene lookup returns CDR1 SGHAT and CDR2 FQDESV (reference sequence). V lost 5 bases to trimming and J lost 3 bases; unmatched junction nucleotides: 8. The CDR3 spans 16 residues. In DNA, the CDR3 is TGTGCCAGCAGCCGGCCCCGGACAGGGGGCGAAGAGACCCAGTACTTC. This sequence encodes CASSRPRTGGEETQYF.

The rearrangement uses TRBV9 and TRBJ2-1; the D gene is possibly TRBD2 (5 bases). The CDR3 covers 15 residues. Germline V gives CDR1 SGDLS, CDR2 YYNGEE. V was pared by 0 bases and J by 2 bases, with 9 bases between. CDR3 in DNA: TGTGCCAGCAGCGTAGTGGGAGCCCCCTACAATGAGCAGTTCTTC. Its protein product is CASSVVGAPYNEQFF.

J is TRBJ2-1 and V is TRBV28; 7 bases fit TRBD1. The CDR3 length is 14 residues. The trim removed 3 bases at V and 7 bases at J, leaving 6 bases unmatched. CDR1 and CDR2 from the germline V gene are MDHEN and SYDVKM. CDR3 region: CASSFRQGKNEQFF. CDR3 coding DNA: TGTGCCAGCAGTTTCCGACAGGGCAAAAATGAGCAGTTCTTC.

This chain connects TRBV13 to TRBJ2-2, with D uncertain. Germline CDR1 reads PRHDT; CDR2 reads FYEKMQ (reference sequence). Trimming removed 0 bases from V and 5 bases from J, with 4 bases in between. CDR3 length equals 13 residues. The CDR3 region is CASSLGQTGELFF. Here the CDR3 DNA reads TGTGCCAGCAGCTTAGGACAGACCGGGGAGCTGTTTTTT. The variable domain in full, with the rest retrieved from reference TRBV13 and TRBJ2-2, is AAGVIQSPRHLIKEKRETATLKCYPIPRHDTVYWYQQGPGQDPQFLISFYEKMQSDKGSIPDRFSAQQFSDYHSELNMSSLELGDSALYFCASSLGQTGELFFGEGSRLTVL.

The table lists this clone with a few counts. The genes are TRBV7-9 and TRBJ2-7; 7 bases agree with TRBD1. With 5 bases clipped from V and 1 base from J, the junction kept 8 bases outside the gene matches. Per the germline V gene, CDR1 is SEHNR and CDR2 is FQNEAQ (reference sequence). The CDR3 length is 15 residues. The CDR3 DNA sequence: TGTGCCAGCAGCCCCGCCAGGGGGTGGTCCTACGAGCAGTACTTC. Translating gives CASSPARGWSYEQYF.

CDR3 residues: CASSSRVTGFGYEQYF. CDR3 DNA: TGTGCCAGCAGTTCCCGGGTAACGGGGTTCGGTTACGAGCAGTACTTC. The J gene is TRBJ2-7, the V gene TRBV6-2 or TRBV6-3, with D perhaps TRBD2 (5 bases). Between the trimmed V and J ends, which lost 4 bases and 4 bases, there was a span of 20 bases. Germline V gene lookup returns CDR1 MNHEY and CDR2 SVGEGT. The CDR3 is made up of 16 amino acids.

The gene calls are TRBV7-9 and TRBJ2-1, with D possibly TRBD1 on 6 matching bases. The CDR3 length is 19 residues. The germline gives CDR1 SEHNR, CDR2 FQNEAQ (reference sequence). Trimming shortened V by 4 bases and J by 0 bases, and 22 bases separated the two germline ends. DNA of the CDR3: TGTGCCAGCAGCTCACCTAATACAGGGTACGGGCACTCCTACAATGAGCAGTTCTTC. This encodes CASSSPNTGYGHSYNEQFF.

The chain links TRBV6-5 to TRBJ2-6; D possibly corresponds to TRBD1 (6 bases). V was cut by 5 bases and J by 4 bases, with 12 bases left in between. This CDR3 has 15 amino acids. The germline gives CDR1 MNHEY, CDR2 SVGAGI. The CDR3: CASSITGTGANVLTF. The CDR3 DNA reads as TGTGCCAGCAGTATCACAGGGACCGGGGCCAACGTCCTGACTTTC.